This T cell receptor beta chain was captured in a study of radiotherapy plus CTLA-4 blockade in lung cancer. Across the whole study: Across the patients, objective responses occurred in approximately 19%, and disease control in roughly 31%. Study-level points and caveats: Alongside interferon-beta, early blood T cell clone dynamics were reportedly the best predictor of response. Radiotherapy was combined with ipilimumab, and tumor-derived TCR clones then expanded in blood.

Note on this clone: Its matching antigen is unknown.

Sequencing used immunoSEQ multiplex PCR; TCRdb keeps in-frame clones, though not all of them. There are about 120,000 clones in the sample; more than 65% occur only once, and less than 4% lies in the top ten. Specimen: peripheral blood, collected from a patient treated with radiotherapy plus ipilimumab. The sequence derives from a human donor with non-small cell lung cancer that progressed on radiotherapy plus ipilimumab. Some clones in this sample may be carry-over from other donors' samples.

The CDR3 region is CASSIDGTGGEETQYF. The CDR3 nucleotides are TGTGCCAGTAGTATCGACGGGACAGGGGGCGAGGAGACCCAGTACTTC. The chain combines TRBV19 with TRBJ2-5, with 12 positions matching TRBD1. Trimming took 3 bases from V and 5 from J; bases not matched to a gene: 7. CDR1 LNHDA and CDR2 SQIVND come from the germline V gene (reference sequence). This CDR3 has 16 residues.